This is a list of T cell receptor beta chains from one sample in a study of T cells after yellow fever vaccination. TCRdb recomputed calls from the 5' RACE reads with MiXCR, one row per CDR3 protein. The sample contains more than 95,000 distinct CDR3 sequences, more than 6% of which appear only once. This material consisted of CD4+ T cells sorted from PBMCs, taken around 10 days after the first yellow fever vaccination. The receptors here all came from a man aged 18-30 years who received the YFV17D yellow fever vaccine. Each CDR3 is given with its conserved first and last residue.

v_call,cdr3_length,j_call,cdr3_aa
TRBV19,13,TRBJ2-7,CASSNRGGYEQYF
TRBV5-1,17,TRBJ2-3,CASSLPLAGGTTDTQYF
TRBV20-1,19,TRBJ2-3,CSAPRLTSGGLLGTDTQYF
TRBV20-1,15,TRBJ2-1,CSAQSGAGGYNEQFF
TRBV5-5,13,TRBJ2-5,CASKERGAETQYF
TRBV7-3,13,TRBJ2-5,CASSPRGLETQYF
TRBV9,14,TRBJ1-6,CASSGGDSNSPLHF
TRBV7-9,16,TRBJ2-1,CASTTTRGRALNEQFF
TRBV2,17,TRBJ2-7,CASSLLEGGQGAREQYF
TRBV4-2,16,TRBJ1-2,CASSQVGTELNYGYTF
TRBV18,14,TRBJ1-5,CASSPIERNQPQHF
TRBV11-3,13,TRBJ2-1,CASSQQVNNEQFF
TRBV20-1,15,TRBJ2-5,CSAREPAGGLETQYF
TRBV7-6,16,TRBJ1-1,CASSLGYRSMNTEAFF
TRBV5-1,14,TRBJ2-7,CASSFPGQGNEQYF
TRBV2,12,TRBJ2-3,CASSERGYTQYF
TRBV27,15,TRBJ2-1,CASRVRGQGGNEQFF
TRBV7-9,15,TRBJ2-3,CASSWVGSNTDTQYF
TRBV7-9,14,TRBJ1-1,CASSLTGGRTEAFF
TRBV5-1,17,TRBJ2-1,CASSAPTGLAGAGEQFF
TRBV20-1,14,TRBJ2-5,CSASTWRTQETQYF
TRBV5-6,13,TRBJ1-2,CASSLELLMGYTF
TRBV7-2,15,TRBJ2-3,CASSLGRGDTYTQYF
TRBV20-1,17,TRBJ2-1,CSARDLGGKSSYNEQFF
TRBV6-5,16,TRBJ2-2,CASSYGTLRNTGELFF
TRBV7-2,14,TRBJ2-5,CASSLRPSRETQYF
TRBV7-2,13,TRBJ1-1,CASSIEMNTEAFF
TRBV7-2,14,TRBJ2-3,CASSLVLAADTQYF
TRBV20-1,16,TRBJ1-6,CSAPSSGSGMDSPLHF
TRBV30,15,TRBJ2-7,CAWSTPFRTVYEQYF
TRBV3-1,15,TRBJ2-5,CASSQPWTMQETQYF
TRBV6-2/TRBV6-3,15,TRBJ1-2,CASSSRAGGFYGYTF
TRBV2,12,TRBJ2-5,CAVRTVAETQYF
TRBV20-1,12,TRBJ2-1,CSAPGRINEQFF
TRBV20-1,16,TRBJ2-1,CSAARTSGSAGDEQFF
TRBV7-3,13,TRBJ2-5,CASSQGVSETQYF
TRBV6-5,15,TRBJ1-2,CASSYDRWVRGGYTF
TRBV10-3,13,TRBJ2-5,CAISEFGTETQYF
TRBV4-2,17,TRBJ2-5,CASSQEVGGAGTETQYF
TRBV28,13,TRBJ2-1,CAVGAGQYNEQFF
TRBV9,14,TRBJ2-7,CASSARGSSYEQYF
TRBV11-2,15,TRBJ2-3,CASSPSGPSTDTQYF
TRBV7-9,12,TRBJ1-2,CASSLVTYGYTF
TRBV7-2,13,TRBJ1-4,CASSSGHNGKLFF
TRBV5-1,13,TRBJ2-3,CASSLISTDTQYF
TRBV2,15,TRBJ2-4,CASSPDSGSRYIQYF
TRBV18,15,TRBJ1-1,CASSPLQGSLAEAFF
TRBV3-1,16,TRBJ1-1,CASSQIGTGRNTEAFF
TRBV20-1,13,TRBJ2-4,CSATSGGRNIQYF
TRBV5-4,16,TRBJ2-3,CASSLGDGRAADTQYF
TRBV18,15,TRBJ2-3,CASSPSQGARDTQYF
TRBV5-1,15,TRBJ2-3,CASSFPGQGADTQYF
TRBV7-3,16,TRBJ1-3,CASAPEDRISGNTIYF
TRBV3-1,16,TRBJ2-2,CASTPSKTADTGELFF
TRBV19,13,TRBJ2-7,CASSRRGSYEQYF
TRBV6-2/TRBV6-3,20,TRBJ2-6,CASSFSSPAGLSSGANVLTF
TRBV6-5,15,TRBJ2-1,CASSPTSGLNNEQFF
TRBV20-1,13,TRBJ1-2,CSARLQGEDGYTF